The 16 T cell receptor beta chains below all came from one sample that was sequenced in a study of T cells after yellow fever vaccination. From the 5' RACE reads, TCRdb called clonotypes with MiXCR, one entry per CDR3 protein. The sample has almost 600,000 distinct CDR3 sequences; 13% are singletons. This material consisted of PBMCs, taken on the day of the yellow fever booster vaccination. The receptors originated from a man aged 25-40 years who received the YFV17D yellow fever vaccine.

The chain links TRBV9 to TRBJ2-2, with unresolved D. Germline V CDR1 and CDR2: SGDLS, YYNGEE. CDR3 size: 15 residues. Deletions cut 2 bases from V and 7 bases from J, with 15 bases between. The CDR3 sequence: CASSVIGPLDGELFF. The DNA for the CDR3 is TGTGCCAGCAGCGTGATAGGCCCTTTAGACGGGGAGCTGTTTTTT. Full variable domain (outside the CDR3, taken from reference TRBV9 and TRBJ2-2): DSGVTQTPKHLITATGQRVTLRCSPRSGDLSVYWYQQSLDQGLQFLIQYYNGEERAKGNILERFSAQQFPDLHSELNLSSLELGDSALYFCASSVIGPLDGELFFGEGSRLTVL.

V is TRBV12-3 or TRBV12-4 and J is TRBJ2-7; tentative D call: TRBD2 (5 bases). CDR3 length: 15 residues. The V end lost 3 bases, the J end lost 0 bases, and 12 bases lay between the germline ends. The CDR3, as DNA: TGTGCCAGCAGTTTTTGGGAGAGACTCTCCTACGAGCAGTACTTC. This encodes CASSFWERLSYEQYF.

This clonotype occurred once. The chain is built from TRBV24-1 and TRBJ2-5; 11 bases are shared with TRBD1. Unmatched junction bases numbered 1, after V lost 1 base and J lost 4 bases. The germline CDR1 and CDR2 sequences are KGHDR and SFDVKD. This CDR3 is 15 amino acids long. The CDR3 is CATSDFGTGGETQYF. CDR3 nucleotide sequence: TGTGCCACCAGTGATTTCGGGACAGGGGGAGAGACCCAGTACTTC.

The chain recombines TRBV5-1 with TRBJ2-6, with a weak D call TRBD1 (5 bases). The CDR3 sequence is 18 residues long. CDR1 and CDR2 from the germline V gene are SGHRS and YFSETQ. The V end was cut by 0 bases, the J end by 0 bases, with 13 bases between. CDR3 in DNA: TGCGCCAGCAGCTTGGAGCCAGGGAAGGGCTCTGGGGCCAACGTCCTGACTTTC. Translated: CASSLEPGKGSGANVLTF.

The chain employs TRBV5-1 and TRBJ1-1; perhaps TRBD1 as D (6 bases). V was cut by 3 bases and J by 2 bases, with 14 bases left in between. CDR1 and CDR2 (germline): SGHRS, YFSETQ. The CDR3 spans 15 residues. This CDR3 reads CASSSYYRANTEAFF. CDR3 in DNA: TGCGCCAGCAGCTCTTACTACAGGGCAAACACTGAAGCTTTCTTT.

This clonotype was detected only a few times. The CDR3, as DNA: TGCGCCAGCAGCCAAGATTATGTGACTAGCGCGACTAGCACAGATACGCAGTATTTT. Its protein product is CASSQDYVTSATSTDTQYF. The genes are TRBV4-1 and TRBJ2-3; 8 positions match TRBD2. Germline values: CDR1 MGHRA, CDR2 YSYEKL. The CDR3 extends over 19 amino acids. J gave up 0 bases and V 0 bases, and 11 bases lay outside the gene matches.

The chain joins TRBV30 to TRBJ2-7; TRBD1 might be the D (6 bases). CDR1 is GTSNPN, CDR2 SVGIG, per germline (reference sequence). The length of the CDR3 is 13 residues. Trimming stripped 5 bases from V and 2 bases from J, with 13 bases between. The CDR3 protein is CAWELGHPYEQYF. The DNA of the CDR3 is TGTGCCTGGGAATTGGGACATCCCTACGAGCAGTACTTC. Combining the CDR3 with reference TRBV30 and TRBJ2-7 gives the whole variable domain SQTIHQWPATLVQPVGSPLSLECTVEGTSNPNLYWYRQAAGRGLQLLFYSVGIGQISSEVPQNLSASRPQDRQFILSSKKLLLSDSGFYLCAWELGHPYEQYFGPGTRLTVT.

This clonotype has just a few counts. The V call is TRBV15, the J call TRBJ2-5; no firm D call. The V gene's germline CDR1 is LNHNV and CDR2 YYDKDF (reference sequence). V lost 3 bases, J lost 2 bases, and 10 bases lay in between. This CDR3 is built from 14 residues. The CDR3 DNA reads as TGTGCCACCAGCAGCCGACAAGGGCAAGAGACCCAGTACTTC. It codes for CATSSRQGQETQYF.

Only a few counts were recorded for this clonotype. This rearrangement joins TRBV7-2 to TRBJ1-5, with a possible D match to TRBD1 (6 bases). Per germline, CDR1 SGHTA and CDR2 FQGNSA. The V end was cut by 5 bases, the J end by 6 bases, with 17 bases between. This CDR3 spans 15 amino acids. CDR3 protein: CASSPARGGAQPQHF. The CDR3 bases are TGTGCCAGCAGCCCCGCGCGAGGGGGGGCTCAGCCCCAGCATTTT.

This clonotype was recorded at least ten times. The V and J genes are TRBV29-1 and TRBJ2-3; D not certain. Deletions cut 4 bases from V and 2 bases from J, with 13 bases between. CDR1 is SQVTM and CDR2 is ANQGSEA in the germline V gene. The CDR3 covers 14 residues. The CDR3 DNA sequence: TGCAGCGTTGGTGGTGGCTCCATCACAGATACGCAGTATTTT. Translation gives CSVGGGSITDTQYF.

V and J are TRBV5-1 and TRBJ2-3, with D possibly being TRBD1 (6 bases). Germline V gives CDR1 SGHRS, CDR2 YFSETQ. This CDR3 is 17 amino acids long. V dropped 6 bases and J dropped 4 bases, with 24 bases sitting between them. The CDR3 DNA follows: TGCGCCAGCACCAAGGGGACATTGGTGCCCCTCCCAGATACGCAGTATTTT. Its protein is CASTKGTLVPLPDTQYF.

The chain uses TRBV7-8 and TRBJ2-1; no reliable D call. CDR1 and CDR2 from the germline V gene are SGHVS and FQNEAQ. V was pared by 4 bases and J by 12 bases, with 16 bases between. The length of the CDR3 is 13 residues. CDR3 in DNA: TGTGCCAGCAGCTATAACTTAGCTGACCTGCAGTTCTTC. Protein sequence: CASSYNLADLQFF.

This clonotype was observed a handful of times. V is TRBV3-1 and J is TRBJ1-5; no clear D gene. The CDR3 spans 13 residues. V shed 1 base and J shed 7 bases, with 8 bases lying between them. Germline CDR1 is LGHDT and CDR2 is YNNKEL (reference sequence). Here the CDR3 DNA reads TGTGCCAGCAGCCAAGGGGCCGGGCAGCCCCAGCATTTT. It yields the protein CASSQGAGQPQHF.

This chain connects TRBV5-4 to TRBJ1-1; a possible D gene is TRBD1 (6 bases). Trimming took off 4 bases at V and 10 bases at J, with 14 bases between the two ends. Per the germline V gene, CDR1 is SGHNT and CDR2 is YYREEE (reference sequence). This CDR3 is built from 12 residues. CDR3 DNA sequence: TGTGCCAGCAGCACCTACCAGGGGACAGCTTTCTTT. Translating it yields CASSTYQGTAFF.

The chain combines TRBV6-5 with TRBJ2-1; unclear D gene. Germline CDR1 MNHEY, CDR2 SVGAGI. The V gene lost 4 bases and the J gene lost 10 bases, with 11 bases spanning the gap. This CDR3 is 12 amino acids long. CDR3 sequence (DNA): TGTGCCAGCAGTTCGCGAGCCTTCGAGCAGTTCTTC. Protein sequence: CASSSRAFEQFF.

V and J are TRBV9 and TRBJ2-1, with 9 bases matching TRBD2. CDR1 and CDR2 from the germline V gene are SGDLS and YYNGEE. The CDR3 has 15 residues. With 3 bases clipped from V and 11 bases from J, the junction kept 12 bases outside the gene matches. The CDR3 nucleotides read TGTGCCAGCAGCGCGGGACTAGCTTCCGACAAGAAGCAGTTCTTC. The encoded protein is CASSAGLASDKKQFF.